These T cell receptor beta chains were read from a single sample in a study of T cells in Graves' hyperthyroidism and ophthalmopathy. MiXCR, applied by TCRdb to the multiplex PCR reads, yields one record per CDR3 protein. The sample shows around 56,000 distinct CDR3 sequences, around 50% of them seen only once. Specimen: blood. The receptors shown here come from a woman younger than 45 with Graves' ophthalmopathy. CDR3s include the opening cysteine and the closing phenylalanine or tryptophan. A D gene is named only where the DNA matches it firmly. Some rows mark clone size as missing; the rest say once, few, many or name a class of expanded clone.

.	TRBV2	TRBJ2-7	TRBD2	CASSEVAGREQYF	TGTGCCAGCAGTGAAGTAGCGGGTCGGGAGCAGTACTTC
many	TRBV7-2	TRBJ2-3	TRBD1	CASVRDREADTQYF	TGTGCCAGCGTCCGGGACAGGGAAGCAGATACGCAGTATTTT
few	TRBV18	TRBJ2-7	.	CASSRTRSSYEQYF	TGTGCCAGCTCACGCACCAGGAGCTCCTACGAGCAGTACTTC
many	TRBV7-2	TRBJ1-2	.	CASSSSGLPLYGYTF	TGTGCCAGCAGCTCCTCCGGGTTGCCACTCTATGGCTACACCTTC
many	TRBV18	TRBJ1-4	.	CASSPPGGTNEKLFF	TGTGCCAGCTCACCCCCAGGCGGAACTAATGAAAAACTGTTTTTT
.	TRBV20-1	TRBJ2-1	.	CSARPKNEQFF	TGCAGTGCTAGGCCGAAGAATGAGCAGTTCTTC
.	TRBV2	TRBJ1-5	TRBD1	CASSAGTAEGQPQHF	TGTGCCAGCAGTGCCGGGACAGCAGAGGGACAGCCCCAGCATTTT
.	TRBV24-1	TRBJ1-2	.	CATSAEGRGYTF	TGTGCCACCAGCGCTGAGGGACGTGGCTACACCTTC
many	TRBV15	TRBJ2-1	TRBD2	CATGRDLGGGNNEQFF	TGTGCCACCGGCAGAGATCTGGGCGGGGGAAACAATGAGCAGTTCTTC
many	TRBV6-4	TRBJ2-3	TRBD2	CASSARGSGDTDTQYF	TGTGCCAGCAGCGCCCGTGGTAGCGGGGACACAGATACGCAGTATTTT
many	TRBV28	TRBJ2-5	TRBD2	CASRTTSGRKETQYF	TGTGCCAGCAGAACAACTAGCGGGAGGAAAGAGACCCAGTACTTC
once	TRBV19	TRBJ2-7	.	CASPLADSGFEQYF	TGTGCCAGTCCCCTCGCGGACAGCGGATTCGAGCAGTACTTC
many	TRBV19	TRBJ2-5	.	CASSMGGNQETQYF	TGTGCCAGTAGTATGGGCGGGAACCAAGAGACCCAGTACTTC
.	TRBV7-7	TRBJ1-6	.	CARAPGLRSSYNSPLHF	TGTGCTAGAGCCCCGGGACTAAGGAGCTCCTATAATTCACCCCTCCACTTT
many	TRBV19	TRBJ2-1	.	CASSIDLRADEQFF	TGTGCCAGTAGTATAGATCTTAGAGCCGATGAGCAGTTCTTC
.	TRBV18	TRBJ1-1	.	CASSPLGDVEAFF	TGTGCCAGCTCACCACTAGGGGATGTTGAAGCTTTCTTT
.	TRBV7-9	TRBJ2-5	TRBD2	CASSPSGAGSGETQYF	TGTGCCAGCAGCCCTTCGGGAGCGGGATCTGGGGAGACCCAGTACTTC
.	TRBV9	TRBJ1-2	TRBD1	CASSVSSDRDNYGYTF	TGTGCTAGCAGCGTAAGCAGTGACAGGGATAACTATGGCTACACCTTC
many	TRBV9	TRBJ2-1	TRBD2	CASSPRGEGRGNNEQFF	TGTGCCAGCAGCCCCCGGGGGGAGGGCCGGGGGAACAATGAGCAGTTCTTC
many	TRBV28	TRBJ2-7	TRBD1	CASSLLGQAGYEQYF	TGTGCCAGCAGTCTACTGGGACAGGCTGGGTACGAGCAGTACTTC
.	TRBV18	TRBJ2-5	TRBD1	CASSPGQGGETQYF	TGTGCCAGCTCACCGGGACAGGGAGGTGAGACCCAGTACTTC
.	TRBV18	TRBJ2-7	TRBD2	CASSPSREIYEQYF	TGTGCCAGCTCACCATCGCGGGAGATCTACGAGCAGTACTTC
.	TRBV5-1	TRBJ2-7	.	CASSGRGYEQYF	TGCGCCAGCAGCGGGAGGGGGTACGAGCAGTACTTC
once	TRBV7-3	TRBJ2-7	TRBD2	CASSLTGTSGIYEQYF	TGTGCCAGCAGCTTAACCGGGACTAGCGGGATCTACGAGCAGTACTTC
many	TRBV4-2	TRBJ2-1	TRBD1	CASSQGGQGYNEQFF	TGTGCCAGCAGCCAAGGGGGACAGGGGTACAATGAGCAGTTCTTC
many	TRBV4-2	TRBJ1-6	.	CASSQDGTLASPLHF	TGTGCCAGCAGCCAGGACGGGACCCTTGCTTCACCCCTCCACTTT
few	TRBV28	TRBJ1-5	TRBD1	CASSSDRGHVSDQPQHF	TGTGCCAGCAGTTCCGACAGGGGTCATGTTTCGGATCAGCCCCAGCATTTT
many	TRBV14	TRBJ1-3	.	CASRPSSGNTIYF	TGTGCCAGCAGGCCAAGCTCTGGAAACACCATATATTTT